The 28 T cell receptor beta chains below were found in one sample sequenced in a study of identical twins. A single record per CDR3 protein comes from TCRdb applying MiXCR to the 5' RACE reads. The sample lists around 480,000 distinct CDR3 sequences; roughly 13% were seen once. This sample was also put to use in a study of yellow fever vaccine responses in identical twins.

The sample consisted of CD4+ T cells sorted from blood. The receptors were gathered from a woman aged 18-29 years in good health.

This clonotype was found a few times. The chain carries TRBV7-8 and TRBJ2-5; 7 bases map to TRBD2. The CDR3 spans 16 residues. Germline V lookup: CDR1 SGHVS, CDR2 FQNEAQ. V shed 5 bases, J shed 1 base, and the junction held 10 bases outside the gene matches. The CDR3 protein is CASSLFTGGGQETQYF. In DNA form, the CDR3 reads TGTGCCAGCAGCCTCTTTACGGGAGGCGGCCAAGAGACCCAGTACTTC.

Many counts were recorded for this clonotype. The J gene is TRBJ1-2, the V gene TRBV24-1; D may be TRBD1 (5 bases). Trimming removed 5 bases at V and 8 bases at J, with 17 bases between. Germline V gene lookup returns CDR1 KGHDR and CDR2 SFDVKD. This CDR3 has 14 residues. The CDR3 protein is CATSGTGYLGGYTF. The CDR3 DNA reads TGTGCCACCAGTGGTACAGGATACCTCGGAGGCTACACCTTC.

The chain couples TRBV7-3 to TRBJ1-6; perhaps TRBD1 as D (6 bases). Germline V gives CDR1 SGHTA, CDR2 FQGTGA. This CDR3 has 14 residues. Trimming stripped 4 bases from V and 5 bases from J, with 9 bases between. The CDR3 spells CASSSGTNNSPLHF. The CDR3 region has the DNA TGTGCCAGCAGCTCCGGGACAAATAATTCACCCCTCCACTTT. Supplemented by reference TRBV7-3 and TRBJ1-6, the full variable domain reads GAGVSQTPSNKVTEKGKYVELRCDPISGHTALYWYRQSLGQGPEFLIYFQGTGAADDSGLPNDRFFAVRPEGSVSTLKIQRTERGDSAVYLCASSSGTNNSPLHFGNGTRLTVT.

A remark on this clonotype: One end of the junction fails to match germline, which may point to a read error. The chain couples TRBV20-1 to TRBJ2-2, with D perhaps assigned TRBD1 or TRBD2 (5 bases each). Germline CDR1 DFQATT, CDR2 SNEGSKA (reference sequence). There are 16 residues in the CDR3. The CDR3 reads CCAPLPGRGNTGELFF. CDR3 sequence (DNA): TGCTGTGCCCCCCTTCCGGGACGGGGCAACACCGGGGAGCTGTTTTTT.

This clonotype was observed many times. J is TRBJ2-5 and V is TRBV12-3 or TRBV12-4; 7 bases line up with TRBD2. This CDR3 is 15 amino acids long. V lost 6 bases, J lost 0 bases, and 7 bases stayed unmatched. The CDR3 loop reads CASSPTSEYQETQYF. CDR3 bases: TGTGCCAGCAGCCCTACTAGCGAGTACCAAGAGACCCAGTACTTC.

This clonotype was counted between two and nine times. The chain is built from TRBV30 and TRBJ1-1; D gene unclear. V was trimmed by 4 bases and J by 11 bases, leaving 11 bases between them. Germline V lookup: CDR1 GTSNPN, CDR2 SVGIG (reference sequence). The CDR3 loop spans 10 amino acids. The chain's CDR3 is CAWIEVGAFF. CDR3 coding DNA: TGTGCCTGGATTGAGGTGGGTGCTTTCTTT.

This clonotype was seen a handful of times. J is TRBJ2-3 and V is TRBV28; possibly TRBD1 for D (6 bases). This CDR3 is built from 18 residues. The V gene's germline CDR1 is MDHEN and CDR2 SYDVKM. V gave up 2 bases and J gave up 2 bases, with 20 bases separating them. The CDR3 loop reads CASSLAPAGVGYTDTQYF. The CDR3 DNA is TGTGCCAGCAGTTTAGCTCCGGCAGGGGTGGGGTACACAGATACGCAGTATTTT.

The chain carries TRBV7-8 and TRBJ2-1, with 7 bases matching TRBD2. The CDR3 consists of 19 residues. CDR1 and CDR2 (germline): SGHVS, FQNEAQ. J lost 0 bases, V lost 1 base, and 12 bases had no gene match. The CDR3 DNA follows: TGTGCCAGCAGCTTAGGGGGGGGATGGGGGTCCAGCTCCTACAATGAGCAGTTCTTC. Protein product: CASSLGGGWGSSSYNEQFF.

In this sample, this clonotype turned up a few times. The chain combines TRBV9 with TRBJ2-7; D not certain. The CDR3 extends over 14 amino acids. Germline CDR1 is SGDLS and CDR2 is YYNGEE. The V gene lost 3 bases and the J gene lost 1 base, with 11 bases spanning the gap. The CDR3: CASSETGVSYEQYF. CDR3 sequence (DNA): TGTGCCAGCAGCGAGACTGGGGTGTCCTACGAGCAGTACTTC.

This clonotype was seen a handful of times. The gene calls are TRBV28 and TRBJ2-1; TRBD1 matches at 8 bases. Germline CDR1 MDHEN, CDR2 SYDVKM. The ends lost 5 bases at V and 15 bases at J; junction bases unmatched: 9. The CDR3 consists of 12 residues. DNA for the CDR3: TGTGCCAGCAGTCCGCCGGGACAGGTGGGGTTCTTC. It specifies CASSPPGQVGFF. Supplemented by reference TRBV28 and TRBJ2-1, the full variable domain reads DVKVTQSSRYLVKRTGEKVFLECVQDMDHENMFWYRQDPGLGLRLIYFSYDVKMKEKGDIPEGYSVSREKKERFSLILESASTNQTSMYLCASSPPGQVGFFGPGTRLTVL.

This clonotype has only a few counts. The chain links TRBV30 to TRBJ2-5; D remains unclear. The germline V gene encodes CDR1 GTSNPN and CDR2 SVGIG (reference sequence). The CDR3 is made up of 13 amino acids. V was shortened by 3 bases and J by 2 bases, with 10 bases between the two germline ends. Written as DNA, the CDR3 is TGTGCCTGGAGCCCATCCCTTCAAGAGACCCAGTACTTC. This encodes CAWSPSLQETQYF.

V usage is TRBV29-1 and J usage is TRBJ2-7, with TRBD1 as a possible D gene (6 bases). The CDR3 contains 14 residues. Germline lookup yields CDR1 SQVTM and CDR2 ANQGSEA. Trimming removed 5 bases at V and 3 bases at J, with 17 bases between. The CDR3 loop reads CSVIPDSGFYEQYF. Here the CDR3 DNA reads TGCAGCGTTATTCCGGACAGTGGGTTCTACGAGCAGTACTTC.

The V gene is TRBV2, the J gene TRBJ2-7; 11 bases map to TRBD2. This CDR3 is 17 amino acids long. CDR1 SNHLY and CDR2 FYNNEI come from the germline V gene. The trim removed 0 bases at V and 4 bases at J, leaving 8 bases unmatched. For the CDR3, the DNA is TGTGCCAGCAGTGAAGCCCCACTAGCGGGAGTGGTGTACGAGCAGTACTTC. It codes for CASSEAPLAGVVYEQYF.

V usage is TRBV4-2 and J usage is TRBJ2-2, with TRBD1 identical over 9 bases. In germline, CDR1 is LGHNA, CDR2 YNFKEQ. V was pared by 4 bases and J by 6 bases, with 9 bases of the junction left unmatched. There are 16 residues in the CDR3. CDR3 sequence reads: CASSPTTGGVAGELFF. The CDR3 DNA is TGTGCCAGCAGCCCAACAACAGGGGGCGTCGCCGGGGAGCTGTTTTTT.

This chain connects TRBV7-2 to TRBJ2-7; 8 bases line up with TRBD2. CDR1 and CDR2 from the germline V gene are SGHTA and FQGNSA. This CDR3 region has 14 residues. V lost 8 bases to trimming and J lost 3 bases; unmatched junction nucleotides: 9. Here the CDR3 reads CASGTPGGNYEQYF. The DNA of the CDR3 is TGTGCCAGCGGTACCCCGGGGGGGAACTACGAGCAGTACTTC.

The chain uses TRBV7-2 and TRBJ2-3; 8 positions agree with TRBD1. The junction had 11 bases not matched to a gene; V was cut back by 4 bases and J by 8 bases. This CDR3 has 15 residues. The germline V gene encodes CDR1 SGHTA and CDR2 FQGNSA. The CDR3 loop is CASSSDRGPQRTQYF. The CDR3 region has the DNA TGTGCCAGCAGCTCCGACAGGGGCCCCCAGCGTACGCAGTATTTT. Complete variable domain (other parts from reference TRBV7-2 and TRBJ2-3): GAGVSQSPSNKVTEKGKDVELRCDPISGHTALYWYRQSLGQGLEFLIYFQGNSAPDKSGLPSDRFSAERTGGSVSTLTIQRTQQEDSAVYLCASSSDRGPQRTQYFGPGTRLTVL.

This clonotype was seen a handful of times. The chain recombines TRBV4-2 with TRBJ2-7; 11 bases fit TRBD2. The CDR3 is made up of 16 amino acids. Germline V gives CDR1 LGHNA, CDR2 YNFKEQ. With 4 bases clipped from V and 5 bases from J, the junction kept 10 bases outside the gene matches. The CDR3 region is CASSRLLSGGANEQYF. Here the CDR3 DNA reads TGTGCCAGCAGCCGACTACTTAGCGGGGGGGCCAACGAGCAGTACTTC.

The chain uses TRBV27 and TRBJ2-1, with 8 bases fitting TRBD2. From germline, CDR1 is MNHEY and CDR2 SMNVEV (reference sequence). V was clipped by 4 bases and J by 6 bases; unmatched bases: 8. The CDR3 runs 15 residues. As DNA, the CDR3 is TGTGCCAGCAGTTCTTATAGTAGCGGGATCAATGAGCAGTTCTTC. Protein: CASSSYSSGINEQFF.

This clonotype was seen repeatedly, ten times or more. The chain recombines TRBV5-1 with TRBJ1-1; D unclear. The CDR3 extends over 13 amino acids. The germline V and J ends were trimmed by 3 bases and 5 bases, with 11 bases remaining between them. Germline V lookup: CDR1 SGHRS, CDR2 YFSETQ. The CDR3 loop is CASSSERATEAFF. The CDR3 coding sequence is TGCGCCAGCAGCTCCGAGAGGGCAACTGAAGCTTTCTTT.

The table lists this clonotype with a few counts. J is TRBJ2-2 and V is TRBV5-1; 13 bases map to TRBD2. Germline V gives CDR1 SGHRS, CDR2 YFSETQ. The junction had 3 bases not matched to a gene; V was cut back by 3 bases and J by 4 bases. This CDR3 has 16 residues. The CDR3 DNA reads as TGCGCCAGCAGCTCGACTAGCGGGAGGACCACCGGGGAGCTGTTTTTT. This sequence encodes CASSSTSGRTTGELFF.

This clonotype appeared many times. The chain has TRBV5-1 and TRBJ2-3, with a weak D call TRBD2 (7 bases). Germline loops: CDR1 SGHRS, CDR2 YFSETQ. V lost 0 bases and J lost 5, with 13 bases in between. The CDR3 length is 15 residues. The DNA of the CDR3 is TGCGCCAGCAGCTTGGAGGGGGGGCCCGTAGATACGCAGTATTTT. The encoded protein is CASSLEGGPVDTQYF. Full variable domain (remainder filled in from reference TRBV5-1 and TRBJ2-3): KAGVTQTPRYLIKTRGQQVTLSCSPISGHRSVSWYQQTPGQGLQFLFEYFSETQRNKGNFPGRFSGRQFSNSRSEMNVSTLELGDSALYLCASSLEGGPVDTQYFGPGTRLTVL.

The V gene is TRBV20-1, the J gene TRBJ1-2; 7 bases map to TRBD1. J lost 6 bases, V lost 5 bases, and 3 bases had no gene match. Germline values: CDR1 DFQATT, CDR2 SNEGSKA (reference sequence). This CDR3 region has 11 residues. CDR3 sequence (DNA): TGCAGTGCTGGGACAGACGATGGCTACACCTTC. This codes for CSAGTDDGYTF.

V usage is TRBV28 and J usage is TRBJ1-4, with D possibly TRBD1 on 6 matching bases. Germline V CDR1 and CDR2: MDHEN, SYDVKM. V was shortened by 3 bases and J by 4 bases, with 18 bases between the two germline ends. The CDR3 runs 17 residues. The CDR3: CASSLGASAGLNEKLFF. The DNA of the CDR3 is TGTGCCAGCAGTTTGGGGGCCTCGGCAGGACTTAATGAAAAACTGTTTTTT.

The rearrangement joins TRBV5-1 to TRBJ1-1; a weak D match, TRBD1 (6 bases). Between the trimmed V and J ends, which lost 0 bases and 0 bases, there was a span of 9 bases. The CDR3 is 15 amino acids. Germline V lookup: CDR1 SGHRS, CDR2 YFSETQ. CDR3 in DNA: TGCGCCAGCAGCTTGGGAGGGGGACTGAACACTGAAGCTTTCTTT. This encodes CASSLGGGLNTEAFF.

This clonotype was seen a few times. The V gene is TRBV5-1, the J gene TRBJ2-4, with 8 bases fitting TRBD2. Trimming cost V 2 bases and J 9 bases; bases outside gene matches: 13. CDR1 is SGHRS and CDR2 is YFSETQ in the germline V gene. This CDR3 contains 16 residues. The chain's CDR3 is CASSFLGPGGRGIQYF. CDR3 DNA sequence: TGCGCCAGCAGCTTCCTCGGGCCGGGAGGGCGAGGCATTCAGTACTTC.

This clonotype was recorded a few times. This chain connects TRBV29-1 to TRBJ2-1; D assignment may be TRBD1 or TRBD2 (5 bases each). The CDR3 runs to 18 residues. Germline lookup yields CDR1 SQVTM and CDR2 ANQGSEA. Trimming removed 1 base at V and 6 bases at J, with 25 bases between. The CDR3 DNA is TGCAGCGTTGAAGTCCTGGGTTGGGGCAGGGCAGCGGTCAATGAGCAGTTCTTC. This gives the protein CSVEVLGWGRAAVNEQFF.

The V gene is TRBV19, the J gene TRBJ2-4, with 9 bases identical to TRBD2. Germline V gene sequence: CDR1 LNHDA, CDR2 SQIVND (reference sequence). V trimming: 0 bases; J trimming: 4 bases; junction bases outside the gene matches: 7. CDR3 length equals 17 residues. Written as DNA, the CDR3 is TGTGCCAGTAGTATAGATCTCGCGCTAGCGGGGAAAAACATTCAGTACTTC. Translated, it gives CASSIDLALAGKNIQYF.

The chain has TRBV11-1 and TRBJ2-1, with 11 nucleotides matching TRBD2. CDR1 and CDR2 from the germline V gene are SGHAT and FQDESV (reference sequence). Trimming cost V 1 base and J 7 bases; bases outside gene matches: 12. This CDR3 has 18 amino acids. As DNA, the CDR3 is TGTGCCAGCAGCTTAGTACTCTCCCTAGCGGGAGGTTTGAATGAGCAGTTCTTC. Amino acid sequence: CASSLVLSLAGGLNEQFF.